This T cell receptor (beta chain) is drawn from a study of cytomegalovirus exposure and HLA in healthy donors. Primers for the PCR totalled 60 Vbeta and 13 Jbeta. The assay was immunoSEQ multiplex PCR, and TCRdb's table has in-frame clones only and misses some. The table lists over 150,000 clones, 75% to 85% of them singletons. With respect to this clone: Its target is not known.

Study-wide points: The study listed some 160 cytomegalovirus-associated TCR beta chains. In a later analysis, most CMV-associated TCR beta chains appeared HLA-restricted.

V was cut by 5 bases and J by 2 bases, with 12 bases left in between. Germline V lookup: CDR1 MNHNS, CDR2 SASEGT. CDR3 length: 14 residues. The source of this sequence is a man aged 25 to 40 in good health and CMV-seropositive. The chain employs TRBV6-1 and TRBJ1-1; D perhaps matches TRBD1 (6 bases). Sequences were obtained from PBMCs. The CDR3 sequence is CASSKDRINTEAFF. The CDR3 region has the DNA TGTGCCAGCAGTAAAGACAGGATAAACACTGAAGCTTTCTTT.